What follows are 10 T cell receptor beta chains derived from one specimen sequenced in a study of Tregs in tolerant kidney transplant recipients. Sequenced by immunoSEQ multiplex PCR; TCRdb stores in-frame clones only, minus some. The table lists thousands of clones. The nonmyeloablative bone marrow transplants came from related graft donors, with transient mixed chimerism. The specimen comprised CD4+ T cells from blood (PBMCs), sampled 6 months after the transplant. The source of these receptors is a human patient who received a combined kidney and bone marrow transplant. A subset of T cells may come from the graft donor.

This clone ranks as medium-sized (0.01 to 0.1%) in terms of frequency. From the germline J gene comes the end of the CDR3, since the read stops 3 residues before it. The chain has TRBV19 and TRBJ1-1, with a possible D match to TRBD1 (5 bases). V lost 5 bases, J lost 4 bases, and 14 bases lay in between. The CDR3 covers 14 residues. Germline-derived CDR1 and CDR2 are LNHDA and SQIVND (reference sequence). Incomplete CDR3 DNA: TGTGCCAGTAGTCCCTCGGGACTTGTCACTGAA. It specifies CASSPSGLVTE. The full CDR3 protein is CASSPSGLVTEAFF.

Worth noting for this clone: The read finishes 3 residues shy of the CDR3 end, and the germline J gene is used to complete it. V usage is TRBV23-1 and J usage is TRBJ2-3; 9 bases line up with TRBD2. TRBV23-1 carries the ORF label, with uncertain function. V trimming: 0 bases; J trimming: 3 bases; junction bases outside the gene matches: 13. The CDR3 totals 19 residues. The part of the CDR3 DNA that was read is TGCGCCAGCAGTCAATCGAGCCAGATGGCTAGCGGGACGACAGATACG. It encodes CASSQSSQMASGTTDT. The full CDR3 is CASSQSSQMASGTTDTQYF.

In regard to this clone: The missing CDR3 end, 3 residues past where the read stops, is filled in from the germline J gene. The genes are TRBV5-1 and TRBJ1-2, with 8 bases identical to TRBD1. The CDR3 spans 14 residues. The V and J ends lost 3 bases and 5 bases, in that order; junction bases with no gene match: 6. CDR1 is SGHRS, CDR2 YFSETQ, per germline. The CDR3 sequence is CASSSQGVGYGYTF. The DNA read from the CDR3 is TGCGCCAGCAGCTCACAGGGGGTCGGTTATGGC. Full variable domain (outside the CDR3, taken from reference TRBV5-1 and TRBJ1-2): KAGVTQTPRYLIKTRGQQVTLSCSPISGHRSVSWYQQTPGQGLQFLFEYFSETQRNKGNFPGRFSGRQFSNSRSEMNVSTLELGDSALYLCASSSQGVGYGYTFGSGTRLTVV.

By frequency, this clone registers medium-sized (0.01 to 0.1%). The CDR3 end is not reached by the read, which stops 3 residues before it; the germline J gene fills it in. The chain has TRBV10-3 and TRBJ2-3; TRBD1 is a possible D gene (5 bases). CDR1 and CDR2 from the germline V gene are ENHRY and SYGVKD. This CDR3 spans 15 amino acids. The ends were cut back, 6 bases at V and 0 bases at J, with 13 bases in the middle. CDR3 bases read: TGTGCCATCAGGGGGTCTGGGGCCAGCACAGATACG. As protein: CAIRGSGASTDT. The CDR3, in full, reads CAIRGSGASTDTQYF.

Worth noting for this clone: The observed sequence ends 3 residues before the CDR3 terminus, with the missing tail filled in from the germline J gene. The chain recombines TRBV7-8 with TRBJ2-5; tentative D call: TRBD2 (6 bases). In germline, CDR1 is SGHVS, CDR2 FQNEAQ. V was shortened by 3 bases and J by 5 bases, with 19 bases between the two germline ends. The CDR3 runs to 16 residues. The part of the CDR3 DNA that was read is TGTGCCAGCAGCTTGCTGACTAGTTTCAGGTCGGAGACC. Translated, it gives CASSLLTSFRSET. The CDR3 as a whole reads CASSLLTSFRSETQYF.

The covered CDR3 bases are TGCAGCGTTGTAAGCGGGACGGACGAG. It specifies CSVVSGTDE. The full CDR3 sequence reads CSVVSGTDEQYF. This rearrangement joins TRBV29-1 to TRBJ2-7; 7 bases are shared with TRBD2. The sequence runs out 3 residues before the end of the CDR3; the remainder is reconstructed from the germline J gene. CDR3 length: 12 amino acids. The germline V gene has CDR1 SQVTM and CDR2 ANQGSEA. V gave up 4 bases and J gave up 5 bases; unmatched junction bases: 5.

Regarding this clone: The read finishes 3 residues shy of the CDR3 end, and the germline J gene is used to complete it. This chain uses TRBV20-1 with TRBJ2-6; 7 bases map to TRBD2. Germline trimming cut 6 bases from V and 0 bases from J; bases unmatched to any gene: 11. The CDR3 consists of 17 residues. Germline lookup yields CDR1 DFQATT and CDR2 SNEGSKA (reference sequence). CDR3 amino acids: CSAPRAGVSSGANVLTF. CDR3 bases read: TGCAGTGCCCCCCGGGCGGGAGTATCCTCTGGGGCCAACGTC.

Worth noting for this clone: The read terminates 3 residues ahead of where the CDR3 ends, so the germline J gene completes it. The chain joins TRBV7-7 to TRBJ2-1, with TRBD2 identical over 7 bases. The CDR3 extends over 14 amino acids. From germline, CDR1 is SSHAT and CDR2 FNYEAQ (reference sequence). With 1 base clipped from V and 8 bases from J, the junction kept 5 bases outside the gene matches. The CDR3: CASSLESGNHEQFF. The sequenced part of the CDR3 DNA is TGTGCCAGCAGCTTAGAAAGCGGGAACCATGAG.

In regard to this clone: The CDR3 goes on 3 residues after the read ends, and that part is filled in from the germline J gene. This chain uses TRBV28 with TRBJ2-5; maybe TRBD1 (6 bases). Germline values: CDR1 MDHEN, CDR2 SYDVKM. V was pared by 6 bases and J by 2 bases, with 16 bases between. This CDR3 spans 15 amino acids. The CDR3 protein is CASSQGSGVQETQYF. CDR3 bases read: TGTGCCAGCAGCCAGGGGAGCGGAGTTCAAGAGACC.

The CDR3 bases that were read are TGTGCCTGGAGTGTTGCGGGTTATCCCGGTCAGCCC. Translated, it gives CAWSVAGYPGQP. The complete CDR3 protein is CAWSVAGYPGQPQHF. The chain couples TRBV30 to TRBJ1-5, with D unclear. The read halts 3 residues ahead of the CDR3 end, with the missing end drawn from the germline J gene. CDR1 is GTSNPN and CDR2 is SVGIG in the germline V gene (reference sequence). The CDR3 runs to 15 residues. The V end lost 0 bases, the J end lost 6 bases, and 15 bases lay between the germline ends.